This is a list of T cell receptor beta chains from one sample in a study of identical twins. TCRdb reanalysed the 5' RACE reads using MiXCR and keeps one entry per CDR3 protein. Among about 900,000 distinct CDR3 sequences listed, 10% to 15% were seen once. The same sample was also used in a study of yellow fever vaccine responses in identical twins.

Material: PBMCs. These receptors were collected from a woman aged 18-29 years in good health. Each CDR3 is given with its conserved first and last residue. Fields, in order: J gene, V gene, D gene, clone size, CDR3 DNA, CDR3 protein. The D gene is left open where the match is weak. Clone size, where shown, is once, few, many, or a class for clones that have expanded.

TRBJ2-1	TRBV12-5	TRBD2	-	TGTGCTAGTGGGCCCGGGGGGTGGGGCTACAATGAGCAGTTCTTC	CASGPGGWGYNEQFF
TRBJ1-1	TRBV9	-	few	TGTGCCAGCAGCGCCCAGGGTCTCACTGAAGCTTTCTTT	CASSAQGLTEAFF
TRBJ2-6	TRBV5-1	TRBD1	-	TGCGCCAGCAGCGCCGGGACAGGGGGCTCTGGGGCCAACGTCCTGACTTTC	CASSAGTGGSGANVLTF
TRBJ1-4	TRBV28	TRBD1	-	TGTGCCAGCGGTTTGGGGGGGACAGGGCAAGAAAAACTGTTTTTT	CASGLGGTGQEKLFF
TRBJ2-3	TRBV20-1	TRBD2	-	TGCAGTGCCCACTTACTAGCGGCAATCACAGATACGCAGTATTTT	CSAHLLAAITDTQYF
TRBJ2-7	TRBV29-1	-	-	TGCAGCGTTGTTGAGGACTCCTACGAGCAGTACTTC	CSVVEDSYEQYF
TRBJ1-1	TRBV2	-	few	TGTGCCAGCAGAGCACAGGGAAACACTGAAGCTTTCTTT	CASRAQGNTEAFF
TRBJ2-1	TRBV24-1	-	-	TGTGCCACCAGTGATTTGGGGGGGAAGCAGTTCTTC	CATSDLGGKQFF
TRBJ2-3	TRBV6-5	TRBD1	few	TGTGCCAGCAGTTTAGGGACAGTGCTGGATACGCAGTATTTT	CASSLGTVLDTQYF
TRBJ2-5	TRBV5-1	-	few	TGCGCCAGCAGCCCCCGTGAGGGTCAGGAGACCCAGTACTTC	CASSPREGQETQYF
TRBJ1-4	TRBV7-8	-	many	TGTGCCAGCAGCTATTACCGGGACTCCTTGGAAAAACTGTTTTTT	CASSYYRDSLEKLFF
TRBJ2-5	TRBV28	-	-	TGTGCCAACTGGGCACCACCGGGGCAAGAGACCCAGTACTTC	CANWAPPGQETQYF
TRBJ2-7	TRBV27	-	-	TGTGCCAGCAGTCCCCCGGGGCTCAGGGACTACGAGCAGTACTTC	CASSPPGLRDYEQYF